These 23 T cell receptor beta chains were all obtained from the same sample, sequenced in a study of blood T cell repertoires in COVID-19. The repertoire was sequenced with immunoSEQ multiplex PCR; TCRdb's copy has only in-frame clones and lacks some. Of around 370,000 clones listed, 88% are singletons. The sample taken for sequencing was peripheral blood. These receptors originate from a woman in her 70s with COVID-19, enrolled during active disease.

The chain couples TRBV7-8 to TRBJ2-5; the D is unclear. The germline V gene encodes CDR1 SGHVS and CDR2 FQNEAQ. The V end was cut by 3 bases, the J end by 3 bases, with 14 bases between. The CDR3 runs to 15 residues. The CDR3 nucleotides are TGTGCCAGCAGCTTCCACTTGAATCCGGAAGAGACCCAGTACTTC. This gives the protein CASSFHLNPEETQYF.

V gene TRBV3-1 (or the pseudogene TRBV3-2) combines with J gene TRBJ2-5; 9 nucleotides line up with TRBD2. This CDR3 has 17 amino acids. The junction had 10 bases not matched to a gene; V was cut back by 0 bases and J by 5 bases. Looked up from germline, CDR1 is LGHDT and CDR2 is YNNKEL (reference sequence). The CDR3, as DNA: TGTGCCAGCAGCCAAGATCGGGCGGGGGGGCCCCGGGAGACCCAGTACTTC. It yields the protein CASSQDRAGGPRETQYF.

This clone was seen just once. CDR3 amino acids: CASSSRQGTYEQYF. The CDR3 DNA follows: TGTGCCAGCAGTTCTCGACAGGGAACTTACGAGCAGTACTTC. The V gene is TRBV6-6, the J gene TRBJ2-7; 7 positions agree with TRBD1. Germline CDR1 MNHNY, CDR2 SVGAGI (reference sequence). Trimming removed 4 bases from V and 4 bases from J; junction bases left unmatched: 7. The CDR3 loop spans 14 amino acids.

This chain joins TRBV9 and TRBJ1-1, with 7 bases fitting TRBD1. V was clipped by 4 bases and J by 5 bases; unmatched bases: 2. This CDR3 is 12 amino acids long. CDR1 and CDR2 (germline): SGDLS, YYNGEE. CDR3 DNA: TGTGCCAGCAGCCGACAGGGAACTGAAGCTTTCTTT. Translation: CASSRQGTEAFF. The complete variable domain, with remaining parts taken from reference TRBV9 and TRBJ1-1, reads DSGVTQTPKHLITATGQRVTLRCSPRSGDLSVYWYQQSLDQGLQFLIQYYNGEERAKGNILERFSAQQFPDLHSELNLSSLELGDSALYFCASSRQGTEAFFGQGTRLTVV.

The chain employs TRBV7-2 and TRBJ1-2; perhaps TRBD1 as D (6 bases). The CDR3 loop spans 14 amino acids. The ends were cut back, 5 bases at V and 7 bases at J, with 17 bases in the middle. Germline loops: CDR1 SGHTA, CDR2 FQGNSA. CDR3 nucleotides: TGTGCCAGCAGCCCGGACAGCATATTAAGTGGCTACACCTTC. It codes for CASSPDSILSGYTF. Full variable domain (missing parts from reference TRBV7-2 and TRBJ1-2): GAGVSQSPSNKVTEKGKDVELRCDPISGHTALYWYRQSLGQGLEFLIYFQGNSAPDKSGLPSDRFSAERTGGSVSTLTIQRTQQEDSAVYLCASSPDSILSGYTFGSGTRLTVV.

CDR3 protein: CASSQGTGGRYEKLFF. For the CDR3, the DNA is TGTGCCAGCAGCCAAGGAACAGGGGGCCGGTATGAAAAACTGTTTTTT. This rearrangement joins TRBV14 to TRBJ1-4; 9 bases line up with TRBD1. The CDR3 loop spans 16 amino acids. Germline V lookup: CDR1 SGHDN, CDR2 FVKESK. Unmatched junction bases numbered 6, after V lost 1 base and J lost 6 bases.

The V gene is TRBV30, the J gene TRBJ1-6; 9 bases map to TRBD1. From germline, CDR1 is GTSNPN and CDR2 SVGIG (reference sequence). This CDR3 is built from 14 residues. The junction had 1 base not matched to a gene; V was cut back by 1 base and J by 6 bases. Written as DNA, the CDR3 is TGTGCCTGGAGTGGGGACAGGGCTAATTCACCCCTCCACTTT. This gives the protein CAWSGDRANSPLHF.

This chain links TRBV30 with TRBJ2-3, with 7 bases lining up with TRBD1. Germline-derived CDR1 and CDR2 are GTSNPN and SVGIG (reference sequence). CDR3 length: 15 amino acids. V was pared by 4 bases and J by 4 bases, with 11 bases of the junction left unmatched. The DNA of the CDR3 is TGTGCCTGGACCCTCCAGCAGGGGGTTCCAGATACGCAGTATTTT. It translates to CAWTLQQGVPDTQYF.

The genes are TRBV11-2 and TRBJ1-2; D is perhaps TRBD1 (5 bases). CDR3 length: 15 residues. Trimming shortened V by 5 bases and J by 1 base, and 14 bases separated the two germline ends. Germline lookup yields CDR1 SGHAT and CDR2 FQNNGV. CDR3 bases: TGTGCCAGCAGCCCGGGGCGGGGAAATAACTATGGCTACACCTTC. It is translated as CASSPGRGNNYGYTF.

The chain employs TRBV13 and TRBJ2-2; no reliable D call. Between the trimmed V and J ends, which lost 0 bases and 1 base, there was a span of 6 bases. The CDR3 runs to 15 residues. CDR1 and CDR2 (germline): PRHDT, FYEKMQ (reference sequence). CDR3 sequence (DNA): TGTGCCAGCAGCTTAGGGTTAATGAACACCGGGGAGCTGTTTTTT. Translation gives CASSLGLMNTGELFF.

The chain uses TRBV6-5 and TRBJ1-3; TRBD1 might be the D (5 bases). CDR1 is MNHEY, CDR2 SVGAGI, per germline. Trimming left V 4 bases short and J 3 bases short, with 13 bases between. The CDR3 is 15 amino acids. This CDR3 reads CASSLMAGFGNTIYF. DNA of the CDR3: TGTGCCAGCAGTTTAATGGCAGGGTTTGGAAACACCATATATTTT.

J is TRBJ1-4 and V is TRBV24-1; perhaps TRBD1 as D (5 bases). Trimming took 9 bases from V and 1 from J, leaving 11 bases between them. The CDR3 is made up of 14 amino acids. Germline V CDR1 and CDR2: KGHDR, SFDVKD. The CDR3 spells CATPGGVTNEKLFF. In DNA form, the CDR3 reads TGTGCCACCCCTGGGGGGGTAACTAATGAAAAACTGTTTTTT.

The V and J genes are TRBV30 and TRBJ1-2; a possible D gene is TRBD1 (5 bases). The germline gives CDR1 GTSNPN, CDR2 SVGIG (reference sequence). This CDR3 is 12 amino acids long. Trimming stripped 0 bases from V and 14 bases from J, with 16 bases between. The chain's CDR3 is CAWSVWQGSRTF. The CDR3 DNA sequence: TGTGCCTGGAGTGTATGGCAGGGCAGTAGAACCTTC. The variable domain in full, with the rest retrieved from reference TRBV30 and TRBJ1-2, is SQTIHQWPATLVQPVGSPLSLECTVEGTSNPNLYWYRQAAGRGLQLLFYSVGIGQISSEVPQNLSASRPQDRQFILSSKKLLLSDSGFYLCAWSVWQGSRTFGSGTRLTVV.

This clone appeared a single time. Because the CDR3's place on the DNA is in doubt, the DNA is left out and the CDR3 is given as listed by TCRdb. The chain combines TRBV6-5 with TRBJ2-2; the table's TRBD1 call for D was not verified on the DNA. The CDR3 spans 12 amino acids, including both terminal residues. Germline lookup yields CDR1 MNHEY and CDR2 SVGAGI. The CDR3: CASRQFFGELFF.

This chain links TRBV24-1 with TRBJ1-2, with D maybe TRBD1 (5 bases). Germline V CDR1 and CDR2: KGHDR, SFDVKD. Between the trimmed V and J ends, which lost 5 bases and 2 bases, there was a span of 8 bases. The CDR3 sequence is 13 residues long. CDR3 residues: CATSAGPNYGYTF. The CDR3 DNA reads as TGTGCCACCAGTGCAGGGCCCAACTATGGCTACACCTTC.

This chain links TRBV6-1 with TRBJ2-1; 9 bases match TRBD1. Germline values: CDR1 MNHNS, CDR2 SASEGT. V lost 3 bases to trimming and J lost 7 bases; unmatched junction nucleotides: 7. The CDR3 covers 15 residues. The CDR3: CASSDMGTGFNEQFF. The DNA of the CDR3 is TGTGCCAGCAGTGATATGGGGACAGGGTTTAATGAGCAGTTCTTC.

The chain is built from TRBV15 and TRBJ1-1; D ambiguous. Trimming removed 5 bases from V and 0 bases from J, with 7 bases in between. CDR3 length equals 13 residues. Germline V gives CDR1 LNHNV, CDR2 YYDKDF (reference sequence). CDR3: CATSPIVNTEAFF. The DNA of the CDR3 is TGTGCCACCAGCCCCATAGTGAACACTGAAGCTTTCTTT. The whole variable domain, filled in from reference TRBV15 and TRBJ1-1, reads DAMVIQNPRYQVTQFGKPVTLSCSQTLNHNVMYWYQQKSSQAPKLLFHYYDKDFNNEADTPDNFQSRRPNTSFCFLDIRSPGLGDTAMYLCATSPIVNTEAFFGQGTRLTVV.

The CDR3 sequence: CSASYNYNEQFF. CDR3 nucleotide sequence: TGCAGTGCTAGTTACAATTACAATGAGCAGTTCTTC. The chain is built from TRBV20-1 and TRBJ2-1; no clear D. The V gene's germline CDR1 is DFQATT and CDR2 SNEGSKA (reference sequence). CDR3 length: 12 amino acids. V dropped 3 bases and J dropped 4 bases, with 7 bases sitting between them.

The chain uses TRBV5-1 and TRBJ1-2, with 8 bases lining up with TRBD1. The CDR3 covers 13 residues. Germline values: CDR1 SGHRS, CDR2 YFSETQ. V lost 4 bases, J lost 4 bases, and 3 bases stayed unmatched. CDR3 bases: TGCGCCAGCAGCACCGGACAGGGCTATGGCTACACCTTC. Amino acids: CASSTGQGYGYTF.

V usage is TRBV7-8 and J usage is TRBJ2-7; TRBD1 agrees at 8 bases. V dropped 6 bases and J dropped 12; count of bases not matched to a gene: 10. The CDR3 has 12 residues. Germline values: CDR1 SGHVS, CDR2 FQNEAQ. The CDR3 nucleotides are TGTGCCAGCAGTTCAGCCGACAGGGGACCGTACTTC. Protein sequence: CASSSADRGPYF.

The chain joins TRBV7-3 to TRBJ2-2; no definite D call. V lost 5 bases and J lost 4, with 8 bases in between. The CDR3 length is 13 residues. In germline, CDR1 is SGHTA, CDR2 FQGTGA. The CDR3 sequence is CASSHASTGELFF. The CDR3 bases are TGTGCCAGCAGCCACGCGAGCACCGGGGAGCTGTTTTTT.

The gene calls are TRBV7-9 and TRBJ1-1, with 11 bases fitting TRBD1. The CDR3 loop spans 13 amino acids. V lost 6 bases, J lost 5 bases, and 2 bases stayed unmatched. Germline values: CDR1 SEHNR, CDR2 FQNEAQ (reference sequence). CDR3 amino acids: CASRGQGETEAFF. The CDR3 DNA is TGTGCCAGCAGGGGACAGGGGGAAACTGAAGCTTTCTTT.

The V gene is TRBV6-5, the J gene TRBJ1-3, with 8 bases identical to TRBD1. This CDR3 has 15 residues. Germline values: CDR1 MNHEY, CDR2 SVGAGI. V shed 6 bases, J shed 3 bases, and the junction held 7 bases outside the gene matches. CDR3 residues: CASSSFGTGGNTIYF. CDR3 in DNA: TGTGCCAGCAGCAGCTTCGGGACAGGTGGAAACACCATATATTTT.